Listed below are T cell receptor beta chains from one sample, sequenced in a study of cytomegalovirus exposure and HLA in healthy donors. Only in-frame clones appear in the TCRdb table, and some are missing; sequencing was by immunoSEQ multiplex PCR. The profile shows about 120,000 clones, 75% to 85% of them singletons. The source material was PBMCs. These TCRs come from a male donor in good health and CMV-seronegative. Both conserved end residues are part of each CDR3. A row's size may be missing; if present it is once, few, many or a size class.

size,V,CDR3
-,TRBV7-2,CASSYRPTGGHEQYF
once,TRBV30,CAWNRGSYNEQFF
-,TRBV28,CASSLDRPYEQYF
-,TRBV11-2,CASSSPRQSSYNEQFF
-,TRBV6-5,CASSYDGRGHEKLFF
-,TRBV2,CASSEEDFRVYGYTF
-,TRBV7-9,CASGVAGVTGELFF
-,TRBV7-9,CASSPLGFGDTQYF
once,TRBV12-2,CASRLDSSGFMDEQYF
-,TRBV16,CASSLGQSYEQYF
-,TRBV5-1,CASSSDRPLGNEQFF
few,TRBV5-6,CASSLVSTGVYGYTF
-,TRBV5-5,CASSRTGLPWSTEAFF
-,TRBV18,CASSGDRNTEAFF
-,TRBV2,CASRGQTDIYGYTF
-,TRBV7-9,CASSFQGSRGTEAFF
-,TRBV30,CACTREVTGTEAFF
-,TRBV6-6,CASSGEGLRETQYF
-,TRBV18,CASSPRGGAYNEQFF
-,TRBV27,CASSWGLGSNSPLHF
-,TRBV19,CASSIGQGNIQYF
-,TRBV11-2,CASRAGQGAYEKLFF
-,TRBV6-5,CASRDSSYEQYF
-,TRBV18,CASSEGGAGMTNEKLFF
-,TRBV6-1,CASSEVDGGYSNQPQHF
-,TRBV5-4,CATRFPSGQQYF
-,TRBV30,CACSGGSEAGANGLTF
-,TRBV4-1,CASSQTLAPGESQYF
-,TRBV5-1,CASSLLGQYNTEAFF
-,TRBV10-3,CASEGARENEQFF
few,TRBV6-4,CASSDGSGGGDTQYF
-,TRBV7-9,CSSSLRRGAEETQYF
few,TRBV29-1,CSATGGPELFF
-,TRBV4-1,CASSQEGLAGLTDTQYF
-,TRBV5-1,CASRLEGLAKNSQYF
-,TRBV6-5,CASSNRGPEGGELFF
-,TRBV5-6,CASSRTGYEQYF
once,TRBV7-6,CASSRRTSESADTQYF
-,TRBV11-3,CASSSSRTGETEAFF
-,TRBV18,CASSPSGSTDTQYF
-,TRBV12-5,CASYSGEQYF
-,TRBV19,CASSPTDRRSNQPQHF
-,TRBV6-1,CASRHRGDYGYTF
-,TRBV19,CASSMVLGTSYEQYF
-,TRBV7-9,CSSSLGGTTAFF
once,TRBV11-2,CASSFRASGRRYNEQFF
-,TRBV19,CAVQDRATDTQYF
-,TRBV7-9,CASSLEPGGTNEKLFF
-,TRBV2,CASSEREWSYNEQFF
-,TRBV6-5,CASSVLAGVTGELFF
-,TRBV28,CASIDRRFHEQYF
-,TRBV5-1,CASSLNTFSYNEQFF
-,TRBV9,CASSRQPSSYNSPLHF
-,TRBV27,CASRPSGGRPEAFF